The clone carrying this T cell receptor (beta chain) was found a few times. Germline V gene lookup returns CDR1 DFQATT and CDR2 SNEGSKA (reference sequence). The CDR3 is made up of 14 amino acids. Trimming removed 4 bases from V and 2 bases from J; junction bases left unmatched: 2. This entry belongs to a study of human T cells and chemical hapten exposure. Unique molecular identifiers were attached to individual cDNA molecules during library preparation. In the authors' methods: Between 23,224 and 690,600 TCRs appeared in each sample, and the median stood at roughly 95,000. TCRdb re-called the 5' RACE reads with MiXCR, one entry per CDR3 protein. It is TCRdb's table, rather than the study itself, that gives the V and J calls and clone size. The table records roughly 81,000 distinct CDR3 sequences, more than 7% of them present only once. Total RNA was extracted from unfractionated whole blood.

The chain uses TRBV20-1 and TRBJ2-1, with TRBD2 matching over 10 bases. The TCR originated in a male donor in good health. The CDR3: CSAKAGGPYNEQFF. The DNA of the CDR3 is TGCAGTGCTAAAGCGGGAGGGCCCTACAATGAGCAGTTCTTC.